This T cell receptor beta chain originates from a study of cytomegalovirus exposure and HLA in healthy donors. Germline V gives CDR1 KGHSH, CDR2 LQKENI. The CDR3 extends over 15 amino acids. With 1 base removed from V and 1 base from J, the gap between germline ends came to 8 bases. To note about this clone: Antigen: not known.

PCR employed 60 Vbeta and 13 Jbeta primers. The assay was immunoSEQ multiplex PCR, and TCRdb's table has in-frame clones only and misses some. The data contain fewer than 250,000 clones, about 87% of them singletons. Study-level results: What TCR beta sequences reportedly achieved was accurate prediction of HLA-A and HLA-B alleles in most subjects. As a later analysis revealed, the rate of TCR association differed by HLA locus, with DRB1 most and HLA-C fewest. Association of a missense DCLRE1C variant with TCR beta V- and J-gene trimming was reported in a later analysis.

Sequencing input: PBMCs. This TCR derives from a man aged 25 to 40 in good health and CMV-seronegative. The chain links TRBV18 to TRBJ1-3, with a weak D call TRBD1 (5 bases). DNA for the CDR3: TGTGCCAGCTCACCACTGGGGCAGTCTGGAAACACCATATATTTT. Its protein product is CASSPLGQSGNTIYF.